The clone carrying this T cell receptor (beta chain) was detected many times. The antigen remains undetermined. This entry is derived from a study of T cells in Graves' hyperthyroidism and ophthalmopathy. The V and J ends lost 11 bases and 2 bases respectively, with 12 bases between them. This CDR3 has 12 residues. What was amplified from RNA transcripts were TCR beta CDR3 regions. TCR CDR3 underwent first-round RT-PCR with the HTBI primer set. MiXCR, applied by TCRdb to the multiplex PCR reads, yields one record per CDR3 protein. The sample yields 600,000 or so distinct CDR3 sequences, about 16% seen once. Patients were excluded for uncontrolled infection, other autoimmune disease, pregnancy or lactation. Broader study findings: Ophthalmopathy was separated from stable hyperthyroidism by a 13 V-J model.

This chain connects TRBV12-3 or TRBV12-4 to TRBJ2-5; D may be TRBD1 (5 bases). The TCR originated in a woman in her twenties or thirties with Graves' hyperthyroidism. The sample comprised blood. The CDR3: CAVKGLQETQYF. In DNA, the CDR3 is TGTGCCGTGAAGGGGTTACAAGAGACCCAGTACTTC.